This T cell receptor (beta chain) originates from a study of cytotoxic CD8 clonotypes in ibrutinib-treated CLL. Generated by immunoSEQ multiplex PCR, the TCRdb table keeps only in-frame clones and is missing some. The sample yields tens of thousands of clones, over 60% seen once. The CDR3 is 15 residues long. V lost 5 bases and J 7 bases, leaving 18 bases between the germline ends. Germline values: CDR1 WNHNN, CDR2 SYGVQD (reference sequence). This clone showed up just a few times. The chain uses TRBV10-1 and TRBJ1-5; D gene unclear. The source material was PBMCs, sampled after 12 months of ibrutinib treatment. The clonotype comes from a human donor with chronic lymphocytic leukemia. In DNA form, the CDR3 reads TGCGCCAGCAGTCCCCCGAATAAGGCCCGACAGCCCCAGCATTTT. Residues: CASSPPNKARQPQHF.